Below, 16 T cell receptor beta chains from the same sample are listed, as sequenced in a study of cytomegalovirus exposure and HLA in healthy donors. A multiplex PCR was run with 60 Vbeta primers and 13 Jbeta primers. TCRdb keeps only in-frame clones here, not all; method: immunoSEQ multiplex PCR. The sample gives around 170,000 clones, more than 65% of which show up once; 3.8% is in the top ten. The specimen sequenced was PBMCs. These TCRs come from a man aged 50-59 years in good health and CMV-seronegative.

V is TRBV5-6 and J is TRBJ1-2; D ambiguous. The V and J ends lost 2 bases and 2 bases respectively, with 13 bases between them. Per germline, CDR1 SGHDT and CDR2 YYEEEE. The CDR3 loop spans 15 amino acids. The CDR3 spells CASSFASLINYGYTF. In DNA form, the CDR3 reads TGTGCCAGCAGCTTTGCGAGCCTTATAAACTATGGCTACACCTTC. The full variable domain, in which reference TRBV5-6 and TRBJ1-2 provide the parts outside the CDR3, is DAGVTQSPTHLIKTRGQQVTLRCSPKSGHDTVSWYQQALGQGPQFIFQYYEEEERQRGNFPDRFSGHQFPNYSSELNVNALLLGDSALYLCASSFASLINYGYTFGSGTRLTVV.

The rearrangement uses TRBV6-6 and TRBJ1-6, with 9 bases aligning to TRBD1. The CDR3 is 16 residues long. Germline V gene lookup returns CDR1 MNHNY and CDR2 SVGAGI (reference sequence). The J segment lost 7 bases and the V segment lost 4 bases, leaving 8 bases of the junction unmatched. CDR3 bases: TGTGCCAGCAGTTCGCCGGACAGGGGTGACAATTCACCCCTCCACTTT. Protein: CASSSPDRGDNSPLHF.

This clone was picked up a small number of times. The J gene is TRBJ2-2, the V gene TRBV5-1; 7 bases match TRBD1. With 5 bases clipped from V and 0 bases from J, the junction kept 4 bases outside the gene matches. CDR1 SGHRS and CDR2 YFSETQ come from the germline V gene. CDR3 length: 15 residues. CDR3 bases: TGCGCCAGCAGGCCCGGGACAGCGAACACCGGGGAGCTGTTTTTT. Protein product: CASRPGTANTGELFF.

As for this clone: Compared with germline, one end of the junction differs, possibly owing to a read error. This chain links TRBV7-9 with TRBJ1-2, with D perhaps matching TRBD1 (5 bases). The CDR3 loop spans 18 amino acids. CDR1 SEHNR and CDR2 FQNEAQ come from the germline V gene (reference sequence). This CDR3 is CSSSSTEILRQSIYGYTF. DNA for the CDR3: TGTTCCAGCAGCTCCACCGAAATTTTGAGACAGTCGATCTATGGCTACACCTTC.

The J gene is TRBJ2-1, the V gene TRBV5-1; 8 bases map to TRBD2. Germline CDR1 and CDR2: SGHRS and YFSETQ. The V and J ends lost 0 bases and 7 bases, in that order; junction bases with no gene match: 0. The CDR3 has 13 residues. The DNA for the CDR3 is TGCGCCAGCAGCTTGGCGGGGGGGAATGAGCAGTTCTTC. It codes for CASSLAGGNEQFF.

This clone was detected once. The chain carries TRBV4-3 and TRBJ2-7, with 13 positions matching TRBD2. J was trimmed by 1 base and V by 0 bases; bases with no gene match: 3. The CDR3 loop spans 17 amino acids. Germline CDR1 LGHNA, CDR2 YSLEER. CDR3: CASSQDVGLAGSYEQYF. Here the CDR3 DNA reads TGCGCCAGCAGCCAAGATGTGGGACTAGCGGGGTCCTACGAGCAGTACTTC.

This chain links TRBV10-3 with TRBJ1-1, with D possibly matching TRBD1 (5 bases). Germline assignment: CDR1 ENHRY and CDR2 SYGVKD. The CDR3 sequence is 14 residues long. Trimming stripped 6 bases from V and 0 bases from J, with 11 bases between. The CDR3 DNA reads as TGTGCCATCAGCCCCAGGGCCTTGAACACTGAAGCTTTCTTT. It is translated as CAISPRALNTEAFF.

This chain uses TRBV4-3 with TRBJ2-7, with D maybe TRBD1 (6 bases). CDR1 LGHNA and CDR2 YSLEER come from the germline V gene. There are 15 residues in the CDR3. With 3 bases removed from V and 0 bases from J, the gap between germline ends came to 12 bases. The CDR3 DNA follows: TGCGCCAGCAGCCAGAGGGACACCTACTCCTACGAGCAGTACTTC. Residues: CASSQRDTYSYEQYF.

CDR3 in amino acids: CASSIRGGNYNEQFF. The CDR3 nucleotides read TGTGCCAGTAGTATCAGAGGGGGCAACTACAATGAGCAGTTCTTC. This chain connects TRBV19 to TRBJ2-1, with 7 bases fitting TRBD1. This CDR3 comprises 15 residues. The trim removed 3 bases at V and 3 bases at J, leaving 5 bases unmatched. Germline loops: CDR1 LNHDA, CDR2 SQIVND (reference sequence).

The CDR3 is CASSVARDRGIGEQFF. CDR3 coding DNA: TGTGCCAGCAGTGTTGCCCGGGACAGGGGCATCGGTGAGCAGTTCTTC. The rearrangement links TRBV4-2 to TRBJ2-1, with 10 bases fitting TRBD1. The CDR3 is made up of 16 amino acids. CDR1 and CDR2 (germline): LGHNA, YNFKEQ. Trimming cost V 6 bases and J 9 bases; bases outside gene matches: 14.

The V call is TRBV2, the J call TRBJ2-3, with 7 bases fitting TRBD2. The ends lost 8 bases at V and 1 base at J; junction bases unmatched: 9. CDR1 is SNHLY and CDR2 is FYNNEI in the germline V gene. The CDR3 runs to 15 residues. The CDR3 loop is CASGEWGGRTDTQYF. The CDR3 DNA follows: TGTGCCAGCGGGGAGTGGGGGGGACGCACAGATACGCAGTATTTT.

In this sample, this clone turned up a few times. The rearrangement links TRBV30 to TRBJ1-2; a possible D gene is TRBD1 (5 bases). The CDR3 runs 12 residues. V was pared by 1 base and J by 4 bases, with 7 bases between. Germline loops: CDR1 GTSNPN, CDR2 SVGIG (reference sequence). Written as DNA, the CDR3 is TGTGCCTGGAGTGCGACAGCCTATGGCTACACCTTC. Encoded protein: CAWSATAYGYTF.

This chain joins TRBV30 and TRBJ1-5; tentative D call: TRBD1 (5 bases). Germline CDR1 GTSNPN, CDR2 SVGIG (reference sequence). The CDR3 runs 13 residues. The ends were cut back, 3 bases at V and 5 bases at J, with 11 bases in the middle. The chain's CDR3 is CAWRGQHYQPQHF. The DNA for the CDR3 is TGTGCCTGGAGAGGACAACACTATCAGCCCCAGCATTTT.

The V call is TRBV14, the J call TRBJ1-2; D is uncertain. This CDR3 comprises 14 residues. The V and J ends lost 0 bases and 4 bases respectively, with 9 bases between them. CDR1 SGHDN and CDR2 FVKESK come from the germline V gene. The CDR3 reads CASSQELSPYGYTF. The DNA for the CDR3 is TGTGCCAGCAGCCAAGAGCTAAGTCCCTATGGCTACACCTTC.

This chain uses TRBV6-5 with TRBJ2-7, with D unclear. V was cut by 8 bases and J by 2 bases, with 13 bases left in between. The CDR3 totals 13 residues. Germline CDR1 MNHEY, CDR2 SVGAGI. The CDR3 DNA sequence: TGTGCCAGCGTCGAACCGGTGACCTACGAGCAGTACTTC. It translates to CASVEPVTYEQYF.

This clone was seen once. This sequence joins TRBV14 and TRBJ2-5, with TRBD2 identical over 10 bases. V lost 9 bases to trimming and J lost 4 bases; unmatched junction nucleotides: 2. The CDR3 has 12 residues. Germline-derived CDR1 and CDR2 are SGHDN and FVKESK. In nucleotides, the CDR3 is TGTGCCAGTGCTAGCGGGGGAGAGACCCAGTACTTC. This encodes CASASGGETQYF.